This TCR beta chain was sequenced in a study of radiotherapy plus CTLA-4 blockade in lung cancer. Study overall: Among enrolled patients, less than 20% responded and around 30% achieved disease control. Notes on the study in general: Peripheral blood showed expansion of tumor-derived TCR clones after radiotherapy and ipilimumab. Early shifts in blood T cell clones, with interferon-beta, reportedly predicted response best.

Trimming left V 7 bases short and J 5 bases short, with 11 bases between. The germline CDR1 and CDR2 sequences are SQVTM and ANQGSEA. CDR3 size: 12 residues. Sequencing was performed with immunoSEQ multiplex PCR; in TCRdb, only in-frame clones are kept and a portion is missing. This table holds about 94,000 clones, roughly 80% found once. In regard to this clone: Antigen: not known.

Focal radiation plus CTLA-4 blockade with ipilimumab was administered to patients who had chemo-refractory metastatic non-small-cell lung cancer. The source of this sequence is a human donor with non-small cell lung cancer that progressed on radiotherapy plus ipilimumab. The sequencing here drew on peripheral blood, taken from a patient treated with radiotherapy plus ipilimumab. This chain connects TRBV29-1 to TRBJ1-4; no firm D call. DNA for the CDR3: TGCAGCGCCAAAAACCCAAATGAAAAACTGTTTTTT. This sequence encodes CSAKNPNEKLFF.